Following are 7 T cell receptor beta chains from one sample sequenced in a study of cytomegalovirus exposure and HLA in healthy donors. Primers: 60 Vbeta forward and 13 Jbeta reverse. The table came from immunoSEQ multiplex PCR; TCRdb's copy has only in-frame clones and leaves some out. The data show about 170,000 clones, around 77% seen once. Sequenced input: PBMCs. The receptors derive from a female donor in good health and CMV-seronegative.

The CDR3 loop reads CAWSVSQVKLLNEKLFF. CDR3 nucleotides: TGTGCCTGGAGTGTATCACAGGTGAAACTTTTGAATGAAAAACTGTTTTTT. This chain links TRBV30 with TRBJ1-4; D perhaps matches TRBD1 (5 bases). CDR3 size: 17 residues. Trimming took 0 bases from V and 5 from J, leaving 19 bases between them. The germline V gene has CDR1 GTSNPN and CDR2 SVGIG (reference sequence). The full variable domain, its missing parts supplied by reference TRBV30 and TRBJ1-4, is SQTIHQWPATLVQPVGSPLSLECTVEGTSNPNLYWYRQAAGRGLQLLFYSVGIGQISSEVPQNLSASRPQDRQFILSSKKLLLSDSGFYLCAWSVSQVKLLNEKLFFGSGTQLSVL.

The rearrangement links TRBV5-6 to TRBJ2-3; possibly TRBD2 for D (6 bases). Trimming took off 1 base at V and 2 bases at J, with 14 bases between the two ends. This CDR3 comprises 16 residues. Germline V lookup: CDR1 SGHDT, CDR2 YYEEEE. Here the CDR3 reads CASSLPGGAPTDTQYF. The CDR3 DNA sequence: TGTGCCAGCAGCTTGCCCGGAGGGGCTCCCACAGATACGCAGTATTTT.

V and J are TRBV28 and TRBJ2-5; D unclear. The germline V and J ends were trimmed by 2 bases and 5 bases, with 9 bases remaining between them. The CDR3 totals 13 residues. The germline V gene encodes CDR1 MDHEN and CDR2 SYDVKM. This CDR3 reads CASSLNIPETQYF. CDR3 DNA: TGTGCCAGCAGTTTAAACATCCCTGAGACCCAGTACTTC.

The chain is built from TRBV19 and TRBJ2-1, with 9 bases that match TRBD2. V shed 4 bases and J 0 bases; nucleotides not matched to a gene: 1. The CDR3 covers 15 residues. In germline, CDR1 is LNHDA, CDR2 SQIVND (reference sequence). CDR3 in amino acids: CASSSGGASYNEQFF. CDR3 nucleotide sequence: TGTGCCAGTAGTAGCGGGGGGGCCTCCTACAATGAGCAGTTCTTC.

This clone was seen only a few times. V is TRBV7-2 and J is TRBJ2-1; 9 bases agree with TRBD2. The CDR3 runs to 16 residues. Germline values: CDR1 SGHTA, CDR2 FQGNSA. The V segment lost 5 bases and the J segment 7 bases; nucleotides outside the gene matches: 12. CDR3 nucleotide sequence: TGTGCCAGCAGCCTCACCCTTGGCGGGGGGGTAAATGAGCAGTTCTTC. It encodes CASSLTLGGGVNEQFF.

The chain is built from TRBV27 and TRBJ1-4; 11 nucleotides line up with TRBD1. Germline V lookup: CDR1 MNHEY, CDR2 SMNVEV (reference sequence). Trimming cost V 5 bases and J 8 bases; bases outside gene matches: 10. The length of the CDR3 is 16 residues. The CDR3 here is CASSPIGQGAIEKLFF. CDR3 DNA: TGTGCCAGCAGTCCGATCGGACAGGGGGCTATAGAAAAACTGTTTTTT.

DNA for the CDR3: TGTGCCAGCAGCTTAGGACCAGCGCCCCCCGAAGATACGCAGTATTTT. Protein: CASSLGPAPPEDTQYF. This sequence joins TRBV7-2 and TRBJ2-3; D is ambiguous. The CDR3 spans 16 residues. V lost 1 base, J lost 5 bases, and 16 bases lay in between. Looked up from germline, CDR1 is SGHTA and CDR2 is FQGNSA.